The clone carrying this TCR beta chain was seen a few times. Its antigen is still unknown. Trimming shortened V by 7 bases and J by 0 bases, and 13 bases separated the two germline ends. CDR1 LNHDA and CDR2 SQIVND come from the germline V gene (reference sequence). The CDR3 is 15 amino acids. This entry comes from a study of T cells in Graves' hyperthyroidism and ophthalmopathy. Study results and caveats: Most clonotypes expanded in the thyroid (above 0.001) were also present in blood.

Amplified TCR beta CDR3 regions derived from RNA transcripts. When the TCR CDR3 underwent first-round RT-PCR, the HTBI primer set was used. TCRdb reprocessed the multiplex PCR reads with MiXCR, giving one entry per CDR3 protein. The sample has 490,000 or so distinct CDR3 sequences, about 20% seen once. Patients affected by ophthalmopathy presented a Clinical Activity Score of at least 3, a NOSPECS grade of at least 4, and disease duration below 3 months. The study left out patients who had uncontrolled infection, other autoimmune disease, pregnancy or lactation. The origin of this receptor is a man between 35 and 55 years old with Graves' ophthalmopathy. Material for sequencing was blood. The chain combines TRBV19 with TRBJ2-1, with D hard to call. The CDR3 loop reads CASNPAISSYNEQFF. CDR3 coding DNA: TGTGCCAGTAATCCGGCAATAAGCTCCTACAATGAGCAGTTCTTC.